The source of this TCR beta chain is a study of cytomegalovirus exposure and HLA in healthy donors. Primers: 60 Vbeta forward and 13 Jbeta reverse. TCRdb keeps only in-frame clones here, not all; method: immunoSEQ multiplex PCR. The sample has 130,000 or so clones, roughly four fifths seen once. Germline CDR1 and CDR2: SGHNT and YYREEE (reference sequence). With 0 bases removed from V and 0 bases from J, the gap between germline ends came to 9 bases. The length of the CDR3 is 16 residues. The sample taken for sequencing was PBMCs. This receptor was identified in a female donor in good health and CMV-seropositive. The chain uses TRBV5-4 and TRBJ2-2; D call uncertain. The CDR3, as DNA: TGTGCCAGCAGCTTGGAATACACCGCGAACACCGGGGAGCTGTTTTTT. Protein: CASSLEYTANTGELFF.